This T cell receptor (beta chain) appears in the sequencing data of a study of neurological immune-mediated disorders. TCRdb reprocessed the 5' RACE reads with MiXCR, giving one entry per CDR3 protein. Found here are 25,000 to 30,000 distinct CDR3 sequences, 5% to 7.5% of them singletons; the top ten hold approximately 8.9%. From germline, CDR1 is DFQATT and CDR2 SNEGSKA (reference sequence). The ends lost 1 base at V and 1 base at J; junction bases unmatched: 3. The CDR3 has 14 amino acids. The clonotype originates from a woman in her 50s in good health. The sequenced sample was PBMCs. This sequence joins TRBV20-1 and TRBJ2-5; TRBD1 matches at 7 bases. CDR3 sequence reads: CSARVGDSQETQYF. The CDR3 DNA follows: TGCAGTGCTAGAGTGGGGGACAGCCAAGAGACCCAGTACTTC.